Listed here are 11 T cell receptor beta chains from one sample, sequenced in a study of T cells in Graves' hyperthyroidism and ophthalmopathy. The CDR3 regions of TCR beta were amplified from RNA transcripts. The primer set for the first-round RT-PCR of the TCR CDR3 was HTBI. TCRdb reanalysed the multiplex PCR reads using MiXCR and keeps one entry per CDR3 protein. The sample includes approximately 400,000 distinct CDR3 sequences, 15% to 19% seen only once; the top ten take over 7.5%. The sequenced material came from blood. Receptor source: a woman between 18 and 30 years old with Graves' hyperthyroidism.

Many counts were recorded for this clonotype. The genes are TRBV6-1 and TRBJ2-7; the D gene could be TRBD1 or TRBD2 (5 bases each). V was clipped by 6 bases and J by 6 bases, with 12 bases between them. Germline V CDR1 and CDR2: MNHNS, SASEGT. The CDR3 has 12 residues. CDR3 amino acids: CASRDGALEQYF. For the CDR3, the DNA is TGTGCCAGCAGGGACGGGGCACTCGAGCAGTACTTC.

This clonotype was recorded a few times. The V call is TRBV5-1, the J call TRBJ2-1; 10 bases match TRBD2. The V segment lost 4 bases and the J segment 8 bases; nucleotides outside the gene matches: 9. CDR1 is SGHRS and CDR2 is YFSETQ in the germline V gene. The CDR3 loop spans 15 amino acids. CDR3 in amino acids: CASSPGLADIDEQFF. The CDR3 coding sequence is TGCGCCAGCAGCCCTGGACTAGCGGATATCGATGAGCAGTTCTTC.

This clonotype has a count of ten or more. The chain joins TRBV12-3 or TRBV12-4 to TRBJ1-1, with D hard to call. Between the trimmed V and J ends, which lost 6 bases and 0 bases, there was a span of 5 bases. The CDR3 has 12 residues. The CDR3 bases are TGTGCCAGCAGCCACATGAACACTGAAGCTTTCTTT. This encodes CASSHMNTEAFF.

The chain couples TRBV6-1 to TRBJ2-2; TRBD1 might be the D (5 bases). Germline lookup yields CDR1 MNHNS and CDR2 SASEGT. Trimming removed 0 bases at V and 3 bases at J, with 5 bases between. The CDR3 has 14 residues. The CDR3 DNA sequence: TGTGCCAGCAGTGAAGCGACAGACACCGGGGAGCTGTTTTTT. It is translated as CASSEATDTGELFF.

The chain uses TRBV24-1 and TRBJ2-1; 7 bases map to TRBD1. The CDR3 length is 15 residues. Germline lookup yields CDR1 KGHDR and CDR2 SFDVKD. V was clipped by 5 bases and J by 7 bases; unmatched bases: 10. As DNA, the CDR3 is TGTGCCACCAGTGGTTTTGCCCTGGGACAGAATGAGCAGTTCTTC. The encoded protein is CATSGFALGQNEQFF.

This chain links TRBV24-1 with TRBJ2-7, with D perhaps TRBD2 (6 bases). Looked up from germline, CDR1 is KGHDR and CDR2 is SFDVKD. Trimming removed 3 bases at V and 6 bases at J, with 35 bases between. CDR3 size: 21 residues. The DNA of the CDR3 is TGTGCCACCAGTGATCCTGCGGGACGCACGCTAAAGATCCCACGTGGGGGCGAGCAGTACTTC. As protein: CATSDPAGRTLKIPRGGEQYF.

This clonotype has at least ten counts. V usage is TRBV12-3 or TRBV12-4 and J usage is TRBJ2-2; the D gene is possibly TRBD2 (5 bases). The V and J ends lost 6 bases and 4 bases respectively, with 15 bases between them. The CDR3 spans 15 residues. CDR3 protein: CASSSSSEGTGELFF. CDR3 in DNA: TGTGCCAGCAGCTCAAGCTCCGAGGGCACCGGGGAGCTGTTTTTT.

This clonotype was counted many times. The V gene is TRBV6-1, the J gene TRBJ2-3; TRBD2 might be the D (6 bases). The V gene's germline CDR1 is MNHNS and CDR2 SASEGT. V gave up 0 bases and J gave up 1 base, with 11 bases separating them. The CDR3 covers 16 residues. Written as DNA, the CDR3 is TGTGCCAGCAGTGAAGCGCTGGCTAGCGGCACAGATACGCAGTATTTT. Translating it yields CASSEALASGTDTQYF.

Turning to this clonotype: This may stem from a read error, because a much larger clone lies one nucleotide away. The chain is built from TRBV2 and TRBJ1-6; a weak D match, TRBD1 (6 bases). V lost 3 bases and J lost 6, with 12 bases in between. Germline V CDR1 and CDR2: SNHLY, FYNNEI. This CDR3 is 15 amino acids long. The CDR3 sequence is CASSDDTGSNSPLHF. In nucleotides, the CDR3 is TGTGCCAGCAGTGACGACACAGGGAGTAATTCACCCCTCCACTTT.

Ten or more counts support this clonotype. This sequence joins TRBV7-2 and TRBJ2-2, with a possible D match to TRBD1 (5 bases). V was clipped by 5 bases and J by 3 bases, with 10 bases between them. The CDR3 has 14 residues. The germline V gene has CDR1 SGHTA and CDR2 FQGNSA. The CDR3 DNA follows: TGTGCCAGCAGCCGGGTGGGGCACACCGGGGAGCTGTTTTTT. It is translated as CASSRVGHTGELFF. Filled out from reference TRBV7-2 and TRBJ2-2, the complete variable domain reads GAGVSQSPSNKVTEKGKDVELRCDPISGHTALYWYRQSLGQGLEFLIYFQGNSAPDKSGLPSDRFSAERTGGSVSTLTIQRTQQEDSAVYLCASSRVGHTGELFFGEGSRLTVL.

The chain uses TRBV2 and TRBJ2-5; the match to TRBD2 covers 7 bases. This CDR3 is 15 amino acids long. The V gene's germline CDR1 is SNHLY and CDR2 FYNNEI. The trim removed 1 base at V and 0 bases at J, leaving 2 bases unmatched. For the CDR3, the DNA is TGTGCCAGCAGTGAAGTCGGGGGGTACCAAGAGACCCAGTACTTC. It is translated as CASSEVGGYQETQYF.